The source of this T cell receptor beta chain is a study of blood T cells in healthy people across ages. Study conclusions and caveats: The long-lived group displayed more naive CD4+ cells, plus higher diversity, than the aged donors did. Shifts in expanded clonotypes may have been confounded by donor CMV status, which was unknown. Estimates of diversity drawn from one million T cells were considered underestimates.

The V gene's germline CDR1 is SGDLS and CDR2 YYNGEE. This CDR3 region has 14 residues. A sample-barcoded 5' primer and a J-beta primer mix were used in a second PCR of roughly 7 to 12 cycles. TCRdb processed the 5' RACE reads anew with MiXCR; each CDR3 protein has one entry. The data hold around 1,700,000 distinct CDR3 sequences, with roughly 27% observed a single time. Turning to this clonotype: Its antigen is still unknown. An end of the junction does not agree with germline; a read error may underlie this.

The chain links TRBV9 to TRBJ2-1; 8 nucleotides match TRBD1. The receptor comes from a woman under 40 in good health. Material for sequencing was blood. This chain's CDR3 is CASSVGDRNNERFF. As DNA, the CDR3 is TGTGCCAGCAGCGTAGGGGACAGGAACAATGAGCGGTTCTTC.